A single sample gave rise to the 14 T cell receptor beta chains below, sequenced in a study of T cells expressing NK-cell markers. With the 5' RACE reads reprocessed, TCRdb shows one record per CDR3 protein and no DNA. This sample's table reports 550,000 to 600,000 distinct CDR3 sequences. The material sequenced was blood T cells: a sorted CD56 or NKG2C T cell subset, CD4+ or CD8+ T cells, or bulk PBMC T cells (not recorded which). The source is a man aged 18 to 35 in good health.

This chain joins TRBV20-1 and TRBJ2-3; lacking DNA, the TRBD2 call made by TCRdb goes unchecked. There are 18 residues in the CDR3. The germline V gene encodes CDR1 DFQATT and CDR2 SNEGSKA (reference sequence). CDR3 protein: CSARVGELGWGHTDTQYF.

V and J are TRBV28 and TRBJ2-7. This CDR3 comprises 12 residues. In germline, CDR1 is MDHEN, CDR2 SYDVKM. CDR3 residues: CASTISMGEQYF.

The gene calls are TRBV7-2 and TRBJ2-7. This CDR3 comprises 15 residues. In germline, CDR1 is SGHTA, CDR2 FQGNSA. CDR3 amino acids: CASSLAVGQLDEQYF. The full variable domain, in which reference TRBV7-2 and TRBJ2-7 provide the parts outside the CDR3, is GAGVSQSPSNKVTEKGKDVELRCDPISGHTALYWYRQSLGQGLEFLIYFQGNSAPDKSGLPSDRFSAERTGGSVSTLTIQRTQQEDSAVYLCASSLAVGQLDEQYFGPGTRLTVT.

The chain uses TRBV10-2 and TRBJ1-5; TCRdb lists TRBD1, though no DNA is available to test this call. Germline CDR1 is WSHSY and CDR2 is SAAADI. This CDR3 is built from 14 residues. Here the CDR3 reads CASATTGDHQPQHF.

The chain has TRBV20-1 and TRBJ2-1; TCRdb returns TRBD2, unconfirmable since there is no DNA. The CDR3 runs 14 residues. Germline V CDR1 and CDR2: DFQATT, SNEGSKA (reference sequence). The CDR3 reads CSAMRGLAGNEQFF.

V gene TRBV15 combines with J gene TRBJ2-3. This CDR3 has 12 residues. The germline gives CDR1 LNHNV, CDR2 YYDKDF (reference sequence). CDR3 residues: CATSPDRDTQYF.

This CDR3 is CASSARSQPQHF. The rearrangement links TRBV7-9 to TRBJ1-5. The CDR3 covers 12 residues. Germline V gives CDR1 SEHNR, CDR2 FQNEAQ (reference sequence). The variable domain in full, completed from reference TRBV7-9 and TRBJ1-5, reads DTGVSQNPRHKITKRGQNVTFRCDPISEHNRLYWYRQTLGQGPEFLTYFQNEAQLEKSRLLSDRFSAERPKGSFSTLEIQRTEQGDSAMYLCASSARSQPQHFGDGTRLSIL.

The rearrangement uses TRBV20-1 and TRBJ1-2. From germline, CDR1 is DFQATT and CDR2 SNEGSKA (reference sequence). There are 15 residues in the CDR3. The CDR3 sequence: CSAPESLAANYGYTF.

The chain uses TRBV20-1 and TRBJ2-1; TCRdb names TRBD2, which stays unverified in the absence of DNA. CDR1 DFQATT and CDR2 SNEGSKA come from the germline V gene (reference sequence). The CDR3 is 14 residues long. The CDR3 loop is CSAPPRLAYNEQFF.

V usage is TRBV15 and J usage is TRBJ2-1; the TCRdb D gene call, TRBD1, has no DNA to confirm it. Germline loops: CDR1 LNHNV, CDR2 YYDKDF (reference sequence). The CDR3 consists of 16 residues. The CDR3 region is CATSKDRGTSYNEQFF.

The J gene is TRBJ1-1, the V gene TRBV10-3. The CDR3 runs 12 residues. CDR1 is ENHRY and CDR2 is SYGVKD in the germline V gene. The CDR3 loop reads CAISDGNTEAFF.

The rearrangement uses TRBV4-2 and TRBJ2-7; there is no DNA to check the TCRdb D call of TRBD1. The CDR3 is made up of 16 amino acids. The germline gives CDR1 LGHNA, CDR2 YNFKEQ. The CDR3 is CASSQDRDSPGGEQYF.

The rearrangement joins TRBV20-1 to TRBJ1-5; TCRdb reports TRBD1, a call that lacks DNA to check it against. Germline values: CDR1 DFQATT, CDR2 SNEGSKA (reference sequence). The CDR3 extends over 15 amino acids. The CDR3 spells CSAPDRGPFNQPQHF.

This chain connects TRBV24-1 to TRBJ1-1. This CDR3 comprises 12 residues. Germline assignment: CDR1 KGHDR and CDR2 SFDVKD. The CDR3 loop is CATSDSGTEAFF.